A selection of T cell receptor beta chains follows, all from one sample in a study of T-cell memory formation after mild COVID-19. MiXCR, applied by TCRdb to the 5' RACE reads, yields one record per CDR3 protein. The sample shows 400,000 to 500,000 distinct CDR3 sequences, around 19% of them seen only once. The source material was PBMCs or a T cell subset sorted from them (not recorded which). These receptor sequences come from an adult woman who had mild COVID-19 (a few samples of this study predate the infection). Cell type and time point are not known. Both conserved end residues are part of each CDR3. A clone size is listed for some rows: how often the clone was seen (once, few, many), or a class if it is expanded.

size: few; V: TRBV4-1; J: TRBJ2-1; CDR3: CASSLPSGVTNEQFF
size: NA; V: TRBV6-1; J: TRBJ2-2; CDR3: CASRHYDRTGELFF
size: many; V: TRBV7-2; J: TRBJ2-7; CDR3: CASSLARGEQYF
size: NA; V: TRBV5-6; J: TRBJ2-2; CDR3: CASSYRALAQNTGELFF
size: NA; V: TRBV6-6; J: TRBJ1-1; CDR3: CASSIQDRYTEAFF
size: NA; V: TRBV5-6; J: TRBJ2-3; CDR3: CASSFWTSGSAADTQYF
size: few; V: TRBV7-9; J: TRBJ2-1; CDR3: CASSPSRVDEQFF
size: few; V: TRBV5-1; J: TRBJ1-4; CDR3: CASSPTPGPGISQKLFF
size: NA; V: TRBV7-7; J: TRBJ2-3; CDR3: CASSLALGGGTDTQYF
size: few; V: TRBV11-3; J: TRBJ2-1; CDR3: CASSPRGERGNEQFF
size: NA; V: TRBV18; J: TRBJ2-5; CDR3: CASSPSMFQTSGYQETQYF